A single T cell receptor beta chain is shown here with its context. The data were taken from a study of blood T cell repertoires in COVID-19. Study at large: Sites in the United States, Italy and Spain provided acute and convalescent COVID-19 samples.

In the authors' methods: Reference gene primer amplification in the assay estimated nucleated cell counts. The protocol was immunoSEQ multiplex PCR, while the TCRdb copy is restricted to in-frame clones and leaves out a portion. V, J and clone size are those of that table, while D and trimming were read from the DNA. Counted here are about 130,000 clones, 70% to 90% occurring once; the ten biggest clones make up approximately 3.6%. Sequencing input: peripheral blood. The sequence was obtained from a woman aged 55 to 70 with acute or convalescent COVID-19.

In nucleotides, the CDR3 is TGTGCCAGCAGCCAAGGACTAGCGGGAGCCTCTACCTCCGAGCAGTACTTC. Protein product: CASSQGLAGASTSEQYF. The chain combines TRBV3-1 (or the pseudogene TRBV3-2) with TRBJ2-7; 12 nucleotides line up with TRBD2. Germline V CDR1 and CDR2: LGHDT, YNNKEL (reference sequence). The CDR3 sequence is 17 residues long. The trim removed 1 base at V and 6 bases at J, leaving 10 bases unmatched.